This T cell receptor (beta chain) was retrieved from a study of T-cell reconstitution after alpha-beta-depleted transplantation in children. This clonotype has just a few counts. The antigen is undetermined. General study points: Newly produced T cells mostly provided counts and TCRbeta diversity after one year, as hyperexpanded clones declined. Alpha-beta T cells about two months after transplant reportedly derived from several hundred expanded graft clones. For some patients, TCRbeta diversity was high at day 60 because of recipient T cells and thymic progenitors that survived.

The library targeted TCRbeta and was prepared with unique molecular identifiers. TCRdb re-called the PCR reads with MiXCR, one entry per CDR3 protein. The sample yields 250,000 to 400,000 distinct CDR3 sequences, around 20% seen once. The sequencing used PBMCs, mostly from graft donor cells, collected 180 days after TCRalphabeta/CD19-depleted stem cell transplant. The clonotype originates from a male patient between 5 and 17 years old who had a stem cell transplant for acute lymphoblastic leukemia, so the T cells may come from the graft donor.

The CDR3 coding sequence is TGCGCCAGCAGCCAAGATCCCCCCCTCGGGGGCCTCTACAATGAGCAGTTCTTC. This codes for CASSQDPPLGGLYNEQFF. The chain joins TRBV4-1 to TRBJ2-1; D tentatively fits TRBD1 or TRBD2 (6 bases each). The CDR3 is made up of 18 amino acids. Trimming took 0 bases from V and 3 from J, leaving 18 bases between them. Germline V gene lookup returns CDR1 MGHRA and CDR2 YSYEKL.